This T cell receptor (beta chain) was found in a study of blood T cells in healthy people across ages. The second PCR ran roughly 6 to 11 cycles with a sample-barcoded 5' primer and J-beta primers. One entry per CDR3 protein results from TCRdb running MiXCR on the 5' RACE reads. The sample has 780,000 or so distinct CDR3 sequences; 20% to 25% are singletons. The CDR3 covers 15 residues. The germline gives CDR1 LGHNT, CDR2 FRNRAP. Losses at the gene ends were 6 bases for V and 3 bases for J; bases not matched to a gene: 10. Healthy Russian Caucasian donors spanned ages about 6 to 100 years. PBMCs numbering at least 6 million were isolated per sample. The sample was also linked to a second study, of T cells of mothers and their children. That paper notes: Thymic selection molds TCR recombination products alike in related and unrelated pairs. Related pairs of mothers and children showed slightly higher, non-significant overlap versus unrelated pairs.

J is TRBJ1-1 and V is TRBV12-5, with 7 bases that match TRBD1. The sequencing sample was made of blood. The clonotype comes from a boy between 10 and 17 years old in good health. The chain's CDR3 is CASGDDRELDTEAFF. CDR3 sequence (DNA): TGTGCTAGTGGGGACGACAGGGAACTGGACACTGAAGCTTTCTTT. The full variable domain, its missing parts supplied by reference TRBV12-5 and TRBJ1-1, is DARVTQTPRHKVTEMGQEVTMRCQPILGHNTVFWYRQTMMQGLELLAYFRNRAPLDDSGMPKDRFSAEMPDATLATLKIQPSEPRDSAVYFCASGDDRELDTEAFFGQGTRLTVV.